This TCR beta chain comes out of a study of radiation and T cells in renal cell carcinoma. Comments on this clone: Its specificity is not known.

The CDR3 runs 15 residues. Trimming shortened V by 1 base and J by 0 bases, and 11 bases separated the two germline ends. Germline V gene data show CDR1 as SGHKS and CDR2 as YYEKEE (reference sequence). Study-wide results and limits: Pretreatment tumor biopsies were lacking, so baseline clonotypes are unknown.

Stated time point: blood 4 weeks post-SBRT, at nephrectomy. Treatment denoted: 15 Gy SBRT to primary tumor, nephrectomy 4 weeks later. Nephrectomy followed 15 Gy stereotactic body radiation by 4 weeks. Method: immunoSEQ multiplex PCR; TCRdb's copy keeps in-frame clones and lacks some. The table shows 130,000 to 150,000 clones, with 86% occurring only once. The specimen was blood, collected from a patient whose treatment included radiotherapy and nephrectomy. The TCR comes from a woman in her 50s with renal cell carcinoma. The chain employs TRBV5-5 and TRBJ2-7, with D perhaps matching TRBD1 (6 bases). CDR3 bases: TGTGCCAGCAGCTTGAGCAGGGGATACTCCTACGAGCAGTACTTC. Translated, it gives CASSLSRGYSYEQYF. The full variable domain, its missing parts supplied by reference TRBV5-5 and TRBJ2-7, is DAGVTQSPTHLIKTRGQQVTLRCSPISGHKSVSWYQQVLGQGPQFIFQYYEKEERGRGNFPDRFSARQFPNYSSELNVNALLLGDSALYLCASSLSRGYSYEQYFGPGTRLTVT.